These T cell receptor beta chains were read from a single sample in a study of blood T cell repertoires in COVID-19. Libraries were prepared by immunoSEQ multiplex PCR; TCRdb keeps only in-frame clonotypes and omits some of them. The repertoire holds some 120,000 clones, with about four fifths as singletons. What was sequenced was peripheral blood. These TCRs come from a woman in her fifties or sixties with acute or convalescent COVID-19. Each CDR3 is given with its conserved first and last residue. Not every row has a clone size; where given, it reads once, few, many or a size class.

size	J	V	CDR3
-	TRBJ2-7	TRBV2	CASSERRGGGYEQYF
-	TRBJ1-1	TRBV30	CAWNKQENTEAFF
-	TRBJ1-2	TRBV7-9	CASSLGSGQNYGYTF
few	TRBJ2-1	TRBV2	CASSEGRGYGEQFF
-	TRBJ2-1	TRBV4-2	CASSQSAGGYYNEQFF
few	TRBJ2-3	TRBV5-6	CASSLLQGPDTQYF
-	TRBJ1-2	TRBV27	CASSFSELNYGYTF
-	TRBJ2-7	TRBV10-3	CAISEGQGLYEQYF
-	TRBJ1-2	TRBV29-1	CSVEGGYGYTF
-	TRBJ1-1	TRBV27	CASSPLGQGRTEAFF
-	TRBJ2-1	TRBV11-2	CASSLEGSGYNEQFF
-	TRBJ2-2	TRBV7-3	CASSPRHDTGELFF
-	TRBJ2-1	TRBV29-1	CSVRYRGPGYNEQFF
few	TRBJ1-6	TRBV27	CASSSSGGLSPLHF
-	TRBJ2-3	TRBV11-2	CASSRISGGRDTQYF
few	TRBJ2-7	TRBV2	CASTSIRQDYEQYF
few	TRBJ2-2	TRBV5-1	CASRHSTGSTGELFF
-	TRBJ1-5	TRBV6-2/TRBV6-3	CASSQYQPQHF
-	TRBJ2-1	TRBV3-1/TRBV3-2	CASSPTGSRYNEQFF
-	TRBJ2-3	TRBV11-3	CASSRGLAGGDTQYF
-	TRBJ1-1	TRBV6-5	CASCYINTEAFF
-	TRBJ1-6	TRBV3-1/TRBV3-2	CASTQQGAGSPLHF
-	TRBJ1-6	TRBV7-9	CASSSRLGTGSSPLHF
-	TRBJ2-2	TRBV18	CASSQGASTGELFF
-	TRBJ2-3	TRBV18	CASSPQQHLDTQYF
-	TRBJ2-7	TRBV30	CAGGGLTYEQYF